This is a list of T cell receptor beta chains from one sample in a study of T cell repertoires in cytomegalovirus infection. TCRdb passed the reads through MiXCR, listing each CDR3 protein once. Of approximately 990,000 distinct CDR3 sequences listed, roughly 30% are singletons. What these receptors recognize is not known. Source: cultured CD8+ T cells from PBMCs, taken from culture after CMV antigen stimulation. The receptors come from a human donor in good health (CMV status not recorded). Some clones in this sample may be carry-over from other donors' samples. CDR3s include the opening cysteine and the closing phenylalanine or tryptophan. D genes are given only for firm matches. A clone size is listed for some rows: how often the clone was seen (once, few, many), or a class if it is expanded.

D gene	V gene	clone size	J gene	CDR3 protein	CDR3 DNA
-	TRBV19	-	TRBJ1-2	CASSMADYGYTF	TGTGCCAGTAGTATGGCTGACTATGGCTACACCTTC
-	TRBV5-1	-	TRBJ2-7	CASRGPGVTYEQYF	TGCGCCAGCAGAGGACCAGGGGTCACCTACGAGCAGTACTTC
TRBD1	TRBV4-1	few	TRBJ2-7	CASSQGQGAVNEQYF	TGCGCCAGCAGCCAGGGACAGGGGGCGGTTAACGAGCAGTACTTC
TRBD2	TRBV11-1	-	TRBJ2-1	CASSLASGGIVEQFF	TGTGCCAGCAGCTTAGCAAGCGGGGGGATAGTTGAGCAGTTCTTC
TRBD2	TRBV6-1	few	TRBJ2-7	CASSLISGTRNEQYF	TGTGCCAGCAGCCTAATCTCCGGGACTAGAAACGAGCAGTACTTC
TRBD1	TRBV19	-	TRBJ2-2	CASPGQTGELFF	TGTGCCAGCCCGGGACAGACCGGGGAGCTGTTTTTT
TRBD1	TRBV4-3	few	TRBJ1-2	CASSQGADRGPYGYTF	TGCGCCAGCAGCCAAGGGGCGGACAGGGGGCCCTATGGCTACACCTTC
-	TRBV6-6	-	TRBJ2-2	CASSYYPPQGRNTGELFF	TGTGCCAGCAGTTACTACCCCCCGCAGGGAAGGAACACCGGGGAGCTGTTTTTT
-	TRBV6-2/TRBV6-3	-	TRBJ1-1	CASSYSTLTEAFF	TGTGCCAGCAGTTACTCGACCCTCACTGAAGCTTTCTTT
TRBD2	TRBV27	-	TRBJ2-3	CANSLLAGGPDTQYF	TGTGCCAACAGCCTACTAGCGGGGGGGCCCGATACGCAGTATTTT
-	TRBV20-1	-	TRBJ1-1	CSALKGAGGTEAFF	TGCAGTGCCTTGAAGGGCGCGGGTGGCACTGAAGCTTTCTTT
TRBD1	TRBV20-1	-	TRBJ1-2	CSARDLTGESNYGYTF	TGCAGTGCTAGAGATCTCACAGGGGAGTCTAACTATGGCTACACCTTC
TRBD1	TRBV6-6	-	TRBJ2-5	CASSYSPGGTALQETQYF	TGTGCCAGCAGTTACTCGCCAGGGGGAACGGCTCTGCAAGAGACCCAGTACTTC
TRBD1	TRBV28	few	TRBJ2-1	CASSFPAFPSFSGTDNEQFF	TGTGCCAGCAGTTTTCCGGCCTTTCCTAGCTTCTCCGGGACAGACAATGAGCAGTTCTTC
-	TRBV6-1	-	TRBJ2-7	CASSGIEIWSYEQYF	TGTGCCAGCAGTGGGATCGAAATTTGGTCCTACGAGCAGTACTTC
TRBD1	TRBV11-2	-	TRBJ1-1	CASPLTGGLNTEAFF	TGTGCCAGCCCCCTGACAGGGGGCTTGAACACTGAAGCTTTCTTT
-	TRBV11-1	few	TRBJ1-1	CASSLGPLGAFF	TGTGCCAGCAGCTTAGGCCCCCTTGGAGCTTTCTTT
-	TRBV11-2	few	TRBJ1-3	CASSSTLLSSGNTIYF	TGTGCCAGCAGCTCGACACTTCTTAGCTCTGGAAACACCATATATTTT
-	TRBV5-5	-	TRBJ2-3	CASSLGMGSTDTQYF	TGTGCCAGCAGCTTGGGTATGGGGAGCACAGATACGCAGTATTTT
-	TRBV25-1	few	TRBJ1-1	CASSEYGGEDTEAFF	TGTGCCAGCAGTGAATATGGGGGAGAAGACACTGAAGCTTTCTTT
-	TRBV13	few	TRBJ2-1	CASSLRASNEQFF	TGTGCCAGCAGCTTAAGGGCTTCCAATGAGCAGTTCTTC
-	TRBV3-1	-	TRBJ1-1	CASSQETLGTEAFF	TGTGCCAGCAGCCAAGAAACGTTGGGCACTGAAGCTTTCTTT